Described below is a single TCR beta chain sequence and its context. This clone has only a few counts. It lacks a known antigen. Base-call qualities are not available, and no considerably larger clone is one nucleotide away. Libraries were made using the immunoSEQ multiplex PCR assay. The authors' pipeline ran thus. A statistical classification framework was developed to diagnose cytomegalovirus status using the catalog of TCR beta chain sequences. The table comes from immuneACCESS by way of TCRdb, which keeps in-frame sequences with V and J called. Part of the clones is missing from these tables; in studies checked, under half for an unresolved V gene and the rest for unknown reasons. V and J calls and clone size are those listed in that table; D and trimming were worked out from the DNA. The table for this sample lists more than 50,000 clones; roughly nine tenths of them were counted only once. In total, the top ten clones hold around 2.2% of the sample.

The entry originates in a study of cytomegalovirus exposure and HLA in healthy donors (dated by TCRdb to 2016 to 2017). Study-wide context: According to a later analysis, the approximately 120 validation repertoires were produced on the same platform as the approximately 610 repertoires of the first cohort. The study was designed to test whether signatures of past pathogen exposure could be identified by cataloging public T cell receptors. A separate validation cohort of roughly 110 different subjects was used in addition to the approximately 700-subject first cohort. To predict cytomegalovirus infection status, the study brought together high-throughput TCR immunosequencing, statistical association of individual TCRs with disease status, and machine learning.

Points the paper makes about the study in general: The classifier was reported to diagnose cytomegalovirus status with high specificity and sensitivity in both the original and validation cohorts. The authors suggested that the approach could potentially be extended to other disease states and immunological phenotypes. A total of around 150 TCR beta chains were listed by the study as associated with cytomegalovirus. A later analysis lacked HLA typing for the validation cohort, so it scored co-occurrence in that cohort across all 110 or so repertoires. A later analysis found that TCRs clustered in the first cohort also tended to co-occur in the roughly 120 validation repertoires, with 94% of cluster scores above 0. Most TCR sequences were observed very rarely across donors, whereas some public TCRs were present in many individuals. Three of the identified cytomegalovirus-associated TCR beta chains were confirmed in vitro to be specific for cytomegalovirus antigens.

Donors formed part of the validation cohort, which comprised 120 subjects and was distinct from the first cohort of 550 to 850 subjects. From the cysteine up to the phenylalanine, the CDR3 has a length of 14 residues. Only the CDR3 portion is preserved as DNA: 42 bases, with reading frame beginning at the first base. The V and J ends are trimmed by 4 bases and 2 bases, leaving 9 bases between them. CDR1 and CDR2 are drawn from the germline V gene: SGHRS, YFSETQ. This receptor was obtained from a woman aged 25 to 39 in good health and CMV-seronegative. Recombination linked TRBV5-1 to TRBJ2-2, and TRBD1 may be the D gene, going by 6 matching bases. The sequenced sample was PBMCs. The bases read TGCGCCAGCAGCCCCGGGACAAACACCGGGGAGCTGTTTTTT. Translation gives CASSPGTNTGELFF.